Each of the 15 T cell receptor beta chains below was sequenced from the same sample in a study of T-cell memory formation after mild COVID-19. TCRdb re-derived calls from the 5' RACE reads in MiXCR, one entry per CDR3 protein. The data show hundreds of thousands of distinct CDR3 sequences, less than 25% seen once. The source material was PBMCs or a T cell subset sorted from them (not recorded which). All receptors derive from an adult woman who had mild COVID-19 (a few samples of this study predate the infection). Cell type and time point are not known.

This clonotype has more than one count but fewer than ten. The genes are TRBV4-3 and TRBJ2-5; perhaps TRBD1 as D (6 bases). The CDR3 is 18 residues long. V was pared by 0 bases and J by 4 bases, with 21 bases between. Germline V CDR1 and CDR2: LGHNA, YSLEER. The CDR3 DNA sequence: TGCGCCAGCAGCCAAGATCTAGGGGGAAGTAGTGGTAGAGAGACCCAGTACTTC. This translates into CASSQDLGGSSGRETQYF.

The V gene is TRBV7-9, the J gene TRBJ2-1, with 7 nucleotides matching TRBD2. From germline, CDR1 is SEHNR and CDR2 FQNEAQ (reference sequence). This CDR3 has 11 residues. The CDR3 sequence is CGSGTYNEQFF. CDR3 DNA sequence: TGTGGGAGCGGGACCTACAATGAGCAGTTCTTC.

The rearrangement links TRBV4-1 to TRBJ1-5, with a weak D call TRBD1 (6 bases). Trimming removed 3 bases from V and 3 bases from J, with 12 bases in between. Germline CDR1 reads MGHRA; CDR2 reads YSYEKL. CDR3 length: 15 residues. CDR3 DNA: TGCGCCAGCAGCCACTACAGGGCGGCCAATCAGCCCCAGCATTTT. It translates to CASSHYRAANQPQHF.

The rearrangement links TRBV7-9 to TRBJ2-5; TRBD1 agrees at 9 bases. The germline gives CDR1 SEHNR, CDR2 FQNEAQ (reference sequence). The CDR3 is 16 amino acids. V shed 2 bases, J shed 7 bases, and the junction held 11 bases outside the gene matches. The CDR3 DNA reads as TGTGCCAGCAGCTTACCCTGGACAGGGGACCTTGGGACCCAGTACTTC. Translation: CASSLPWTGDLGTQYF. Looking up the rest from reference TRBV7-9 and TRBJ2-5 gives the full variable domain: DTGVSQNPRHKITKRGQNVTFRCDPISEHNRLYWYRQTLGQGPEFLTYFQNEAQLEKSRLLSDRFSAERPKGSFSTLEIQRTEQGDSAMYLCASSLPWTGDLGTQYFGPGTRLLVL.

The chain couples TRBV2 to TRBJ2-7; the match to TRBD2 covers 8 bases. Germline CDR1 and CDR2: SNHLY and FYNNEI. With 6 bases clipped from V and 4 bases from J, the junction kept 8 bases outside the gene matches. The CDR3 is 14 residues long. CDR3 protein: CASRTLAGRYEQYF. For the CDR3, the DNA is TGTGCCAGCAGGACTTTAGCGGGAAGGTACGAGCAGTACTTC.

This clonotype was observed a few times. The chain links TRBV29-1 to TRBJ2-4; D is uncertain. V shed 0 bases and J shed 2 bases, with 8 bases lying between them. The CDR3 runs to 14 residues. Germline CDR1 SQVTM, CDR2 ANQGSEA. CDR3 nucleotide sequence: TGCAGCGTTGAAGATCATGTAACCAAAAACATTCAGTACTTC. Translation gives CSVEDHVTKNIQYF.

This clonotype has just a few counts. This chain links TRBV4-2 with TRBJ1-4, with D possibly being TRBD1 (6 bases). The germline CDR1 and CDR2 sequences are LGHNA and YNFKEQ. The CDR3 is 14 residues long. Trimming stripped 2 bases from V and 13 bases from J, with 17 bases between. The CDR3 sequence: CASSQPLGGPGLFF. The CDR3 bases are TGTGCCAGCAGCCAACCCCTCGGGGGCCCGGGACTGTTTTTT.

This clonotype was counted at least ten times. The chain joins TRBV18 to TRBJ2-3; unclear D gene. Germline-derived CDR1 and CDR2 are KGHSH and LQKENI. The V and J ends lost 5 bases and 0 bases respectively, with 9 bases between them. The CDR3 covers 14 residues. CDR3 in amino acids: CASSTARSTDTQYF. The CDR3 DNA reads TGTGCCAGCTCAACGGCCCGAAGCACAGATACGCAGTATTTT.

At least ten counts were recorded for this clonotype. The chain employs TRBV29-1 and TRBJ2-7; possible D gene TRBD2, 5 bases. This CDR3 region has 12 residues. From germline, CDR1 is SQVTM and CDR2 ANQGSEA. V dropped 7 bases and J dropped 1 base, with 11 bases sitting between them. CDR3 in amino acids: CSAKTGSYEQYF. CDR3 nucleotide sequence: TGCAGCGCTAAGACGGGATCCTACGAGCAGTACTTC.

The chain has TRBV27 and TRBJ1-5, with D possibly matching TRBD1 (6 bases). The CDR3 has 11 residues. Trimming removed 7 bases at V and 6 bases at J, with 7 bases between. Per germline, CDR1 MNHEY and CDR2 SMNVEV (reference sequence). The CDR3 DNA sequence: TGTGCCAGCAAAGGGGGTCAGCCCCAGCATTTT. This encodes CASKGGQPQHF.

This clonotype has a handful of counts. The genes are TRBV4-3 and TRBJ2-4, with TRBD2 matching over 9 bases. Per germline, CDR1 LGHNA and CDR2 YSLEER. With V trimmed by 3 bases and J by 8 bases, 11 bases remained unmatched. The CDR3 sequence is 16 residues long. This chain's CDR3 is CASSQELLAGADIQYF. CDR3 coding DNA: TGCGCCAGCAGCCAGGAACTGTTAGCGGGAGCGGACATTCAGTACTTC.

The chain has TRBV12-3 or TRBV12-4 and TRBJ1-2; 7 nucleotides align to TRBD1. Germline trimming cut 6 bases from V and 4 bases from J; bases unmatched to any gene: 8. This CDR3 region has 14 residues. The CDR3 here is CASRETGTVYGYTF. The CDR3 coding sequence is TGTGCCAGCAGAGAGACAGGGACGGTCTATGGCTACACCTTC.

This clonotype was detected a few times. This sequence joins TRBV4-3 and TRBJ2-7, with D perhaps given as TRBD1 or TRBD2 (5 bases each). Looked up from germline, CDR1 is LGHNA and CDR2 is YSLEER. This CDR3 has 15 amino acids. The germline V and J ends were trimmed by 3 bases and 4 bases, with 16 bases remaining between them. As DNA, the CDR3 is TGCGCCAGCAGCCAGAGCCGGGACGCCAATTACGAGCAGTACTTC. Protein sequence: CASSQSRDANYEQYF.

V is TRBV27 and J is TRBJ2-2, with 7 bases lining up with TRBD2. The V segment lost 5 bases and the J segment 0 bases; nucleotides outside the gene matches: 12. The CDR3 covers 18 residues. CDR1 is MNHEY, CDR2 SMNVEV, per germline (reference sequence). As DNA, the CDR3 is TGTGCCAGCAGTACCCTAGATGGGGGGAGGGCGAACACCGGGGAGCTGTTTTTT. It translates to CASSTLDGGRANTGELFF.

There are a few counts of this clonotype. The rearrangement joins TRBV6-5 to TRBJ2-1; D remains ambiguous. The CDR3 spans 17 residues. Germline CDR1 MNHEY, CDR2 SVGAGI. V was trimmed by 5 bases and J by 4 bases, leaving 21 bases between them. The chain's CDR3 is CASSPPGAEMIYNEQFF. The CDR3 coding sequence is TGTGCCAGCAGTCCACCGGGTGCGGAGATGATTTACAATGAGCAGTTCTTC.